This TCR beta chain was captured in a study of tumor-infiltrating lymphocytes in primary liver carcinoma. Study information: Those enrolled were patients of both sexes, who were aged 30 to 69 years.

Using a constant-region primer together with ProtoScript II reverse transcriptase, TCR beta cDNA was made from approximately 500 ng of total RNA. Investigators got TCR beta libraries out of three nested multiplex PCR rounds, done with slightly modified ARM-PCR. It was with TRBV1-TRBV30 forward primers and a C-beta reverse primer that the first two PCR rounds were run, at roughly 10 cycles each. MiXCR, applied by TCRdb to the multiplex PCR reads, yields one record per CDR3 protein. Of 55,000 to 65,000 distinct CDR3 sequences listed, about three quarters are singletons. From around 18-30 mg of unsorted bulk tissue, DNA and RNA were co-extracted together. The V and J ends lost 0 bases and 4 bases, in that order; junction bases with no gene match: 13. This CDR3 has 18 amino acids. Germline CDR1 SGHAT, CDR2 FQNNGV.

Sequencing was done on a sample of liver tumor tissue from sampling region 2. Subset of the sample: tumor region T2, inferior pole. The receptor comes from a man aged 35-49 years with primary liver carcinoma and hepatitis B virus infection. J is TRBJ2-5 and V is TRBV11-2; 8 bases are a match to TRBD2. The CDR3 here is CASSLDLWFSGKGETQYF. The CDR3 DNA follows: TGTGCCAGCAGCTTAGATCTGTGGTTTAGCGGGAAAGGAGAGACCCAGTACTTC.